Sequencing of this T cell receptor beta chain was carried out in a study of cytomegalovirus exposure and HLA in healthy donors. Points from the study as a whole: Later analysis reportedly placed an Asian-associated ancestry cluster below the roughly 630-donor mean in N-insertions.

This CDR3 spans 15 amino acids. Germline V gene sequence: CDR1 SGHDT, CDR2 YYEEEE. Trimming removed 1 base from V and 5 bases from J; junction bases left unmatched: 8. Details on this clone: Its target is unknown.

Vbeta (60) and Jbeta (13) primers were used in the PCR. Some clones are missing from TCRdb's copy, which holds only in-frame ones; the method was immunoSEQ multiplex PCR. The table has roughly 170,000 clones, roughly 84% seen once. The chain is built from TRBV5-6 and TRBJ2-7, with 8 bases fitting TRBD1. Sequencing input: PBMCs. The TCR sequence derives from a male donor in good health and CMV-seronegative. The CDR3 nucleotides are TGTGCCAGCAGCTTGTACGGACAGGGTCGCAACGAGCAGTACTTC. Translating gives CASSLYGQGRNEQYF.